Presented here are 25 T cell receptor beta chains from one specimen sequenced in a study of T cells after yellow fever vaccination. TCRdb used MiXCR to reprocess the 5' RACE reads, holding one entry per CDR3 protein. The table lists a few hundred thousand distinct CDR3 sequences, 8.7% of them singletons. Source: PBMCs, taken on the day of the first yellow fever vaccination. The receptor set was obtained from a man aged 18-30 years who received the YFV17D yellow fever vaccine.

This clonotype was counted a few times. V usage is TRBV3-1 and J usage is TRBJ1-1; D remains unclear. Trimming took 2 bases from V and 0 from J, leaving 7 bases between them. The CDR3 consists of 14 residues. Germline V gene data show CDR1 as LGHDT and CDR2 as YNNKEL (reference sequence). DNA for the CDR3: TGTGCCAGCAGCCAACGTACGTTGAACACTGAAGCTTTCTTT. Translation gives CASSQRTLNTEAFF.

In this sample, this clonotype turned up a few times. The rearrangement links TRBV6-4 to TRBJ2-1, with D hard to call. Germline V CDR1 and CDR2: MRHNA, SNTAGT. CDR3 length: 16 amino acids. The V end lost 0 bases, the J end lost 0 bases, and 9 bases lay between the germline ends. The CDR3 here is CASSDSGRSSYNEQFF. The CDR3 bases are TGTGCCAGCAGTGACTCGGGTAGGAGCTCCTACAATGAGCAGTTCTTC.

This chain joins TRBV10-3 and TRBJ1-2; D is ambiguous. CDR3 length: 15 amino acids. Germline values: CDR1 ENHRY, CDR2 SYGVKD. V gave up 10 bases and J gave up 3 bases, with 21 bases separating them. CDR3 nucleotides: TGTGCCACCGGGGTTGGTGCGGGAGCTCACTATGGCTACACCTTC. Amino acid sequence: CATGVGAGAHYGYTF.

This clonotype has just a few counts. The rearrangement joins TRBV5-1 to TRBJ2-1; 9 bases match TRBD1. CDR3 length equals 16 residues. The germline V gene encodes CDR1 SGHRS and CDR2 YFSETQ. With 4 bases clipped from V and 9 bases from J, the junction kept 14 bases outside the gene matches. In DNA, the CDR3 is TGCGCCAGCAGCCTTAACAGGGGGCTTTCCTTATCTGAGCAGTTCTTC. Protein: CASSLNRGLSLSEQFF.

The chain couples TRBV12-5 to TRBJ2-5, with 10 bases fitting TRBD1. J was trimmed by 5 bases and V by 5 bases; bases with no gene match: 8. This CDR3 region has 15 residues. Germline assignment: CDR1 LGHNT and CDR2 FRNRAP. The CDR3 DNA reads as TGTGCTAGTGGTACAGGGACAGGGGATAGGGAGACCCAGTACTTC. Amino acids: CASGTGTGDRETQYF.

This clonotype has a count of ten or more. The rearrangement joins TRBV12-3 or TRBV12-4 to TRBJ2-1; TRBD2 is a possible D gene (5 bases). The CDR3 extends over 14 amino acids. V lost 5 bases and J 7 bases, leaving 15 bases between the germline ends. The CDR3 DNA is TGTGCCAGCAGTACGCAAGGCCCGGGGAATGAGCAGTTCTTC. Protein sequence: CASSTQGPGNEQFF.

This clonotype has just a few counts. The rearrangement links TRBV27 to TRBJ2-7; a weak D match, TRBD1 (6 bases). This CDR3 contains 16 residues. The V and J ends lost 4 bases and 0 bases respectively, with 16 bases between them. CDR1 MNHEY and CDR2 SMNVEV come from the germline V gene (reference sequence). As DNA, the CDR3 is TGTGCCAGCAGTTCAGGACAGCACCTTGGCTCCTACGAGCAGTACTTC. It codes for CASSSGQHLGSYEQYF.

This clonotype was found a few times. The genes are TRBV6-6 and TRBJ1-1; D perhaps matches TRBD1 (5 bases). Germline assignment: CDR1 MNHNY and CDR2 SVGAGI (reference sequence). This CDR3 has 13 residues. V was shortened by 7 bases and J by 1 base, with 10 bases between the two germline ends. CDR3 region: CASKEQENTEAFF. As DNA, the CDR3 is TGTGCCAGCAAGGAACAGGAGAACACTGAAGCTTTCTTT.

The chain has TRBV28 and TRBJ2-7; D might be TRBD2 (5 bases). V was cut by 3 bases and J by 6 bases, with 12 bases left in between. The CDR3 has 13 amino acids. From germline, CDR1 is MDHEN and CDR2 SYDVKM. CDR3 amino acids: CASSLVGSGEQYV. DNA of the CDR3: TGTGCCAGCAGTTTGGTCGGCAGCGGCGAGCAGTACGTC.

The chain employs TRBV6-1 and TRBJ2-5; tentatively, D is TRBD2 (6 bases). Looked up from germline, CDR1 is MNHNS and CDR2 is SASEGT. The CDR3 consists of 15 residues. The V gene lost 7 bases and the J gene lost 3 bases, with 18 bases spanning the gap. The CDR3 is CASTPLGGPEETQYF. CDR3 DNA sequence: TGTGCCAGCACCCCCCTGGGGGGACCCGAAGAGACCCAGTACTTC.

This clonotype was found a few times. This chain uses TRBV7-2 with TRBJ1-6; a possible D gene is TRBD1 (5 bases). This CDR3 region has 14 residues. V was pared by 5 bases and J by 14 bases, with 19 bases between. Per germline, CDR1 SGHTA and CDR2 FQGNSA. The CDR3 reads CASSPGTERKALHF. The CDR3 DNA is TGTGCCAGCAGCCCCGGGACGGAACGGAAGGCCCTCCACTTT.

This clonotype has more than one count but fewer than ten. The chain combines TRBV11-2 with TRBJ2-7, with D possibly called TRBD1 or TRBD2 (6 bases each). The germline V gene has CDR1 SGHAT and CDR2 FQNNGV. Trimming left V 2 bases short and J 0 bases short, with 20 bases between. The CDR3 loop spans 18 amino acids. The CDR3 here is CASSLKSFGGRGSYEQYV. The CDR3 DNA reads as TGTGCCAGCAGCTTAAAATCGTTCGGGGGCCGGGGCTCCTACGAGCAGTACGTC.

This clonotype was counted a few times. The chain has TRBV5-1 and TRBJ1-2, with 8 bases matching TRBD1. The CDR3 is made up of 18 amino acids. The germline CDR1 and CDR2 sequences are SGHRS and YFSETQ. V lost 0 bases, J lost 0 bases, and 10 bases stayed unmatched. The CDR3 is CASSLVRDRLSSNYGYTF. CDR3 DNA: TGCGCCAGCAGCTTGGTCCGGGACAGGCTTTCCTCTAACTATGGCTACACCTTC.

V is TRBV20-1 and J is TRBJ2-1; 10 bases fit TRBD2. CDR1 and CDR2 from the germline V gene are DFQATT and SNEGSKA (reference sequence). J gave up 5 bases and V 2 bases, and 9 bases lay outside the gene matches. This CDR3 has 16 amino acids. The DNA of the CDR3 is TGCAGTGCTAGATTTCCCCTAGCGGGGGTCGACAATGAGCAGTTCTTC. Amino acid sequence: CSARFPLAGVDNEQFF.

This clonotype was counted a few times. The rearrangement links TRBV29-1 to TRBJ1-1, with D unclear. Germline V gives CDR1 SQVTM, CDR2 ANQGSEA. V was clipped by 2 bases and J by 1 base, with 8 bases between them. CDR3 length equals 13 residues. The CDR3 DNA sequence: TGCAGCGTTGAACCGAACGAGAACACTGAAGCTTTCTTT. Protein: CSVEPNENTEAFF.

This clonotype showed up just a few times. The chain has TRBV6-4 and TRBJ2-1; D perhaps matches TRBD1 (6 bases). V lost 7 bases and J lost 7, with 32 bases in between. Germline CDR1 and CDR2: MRHNA and SNTAGT. The CDR3 is 19 residues long. The CDR3 DNA reads as TGTGCCAGCATCCCCAATGGTATACTACAGGGAATTCAGAGTAATGAGCAGTTCTTC. Translating gives CASIPNGILQGIQSNEQFF.

This clonotype occurred many times. The chain couples TRBV20-1 to TRBJ2-2; TRBD1 matches 9 bases. The V and J ends lost 5 bases and 5 bases, in that order; junction bases with no gene match: 3. This CDR3 spans 13 amino acids. Germline lookup yields CDR1 DFQATT and CDR2 SNEGSKA (reference sequence). CDR3 protein: CSAPDRGTGELFF. DNA of the CDR3: TGCAGTGCTCCGGACAGGGGAACCGGGGAGCTGTTTTTT.

This clonotype was detected many times. V and J are TRBV6-2 or TRBV6-3 and TRBJ1-5, with TRBD1 as a possible D gene (5 bases). The length of the CDR3 is 16 residues. V lost 5 bases, J lost 0 bases, and 14 bases lay in between. Germline V lookup: CDR1 MNHEY, CDR2 SVGEGT. The CDR3 region is CASSTNQGYSNQPQHF. The CDR3 DNA reads as TGTGCCAGCAGTACGAATCAGGGCTATAGCAATCAGCCCCAGCATTTT.

This clonotype was counted only a few times. V is TRBV5-6 and J is TRBJ2-3, with 7 nucleotides matching TRBD1. CDR3 size: 16 residues. Trimming cost V 4 bases and J 1 base; bases outside gene matches: 9. Germline V gene lookup returns CDR1 SGHDT and CDR2 YYEEEE. The chain's CDR3 is CASSKLGQAGTDTQYF. The CDR3 coding sequence is TGTGCCAGCAGCAAACTAGGACAGGCGGGCACAGATACGCAGTATTTT.

J is TRBJ2-1 and V is TRBV20-1; 10 nucleotides line up with TRBD2. With 4 bases clipped from V and 15 bases from J, the junction kept 6 bases outside the gene matches. This CDR3 contains 11 residues. CDR1 and CDR2 (germline): DFQATT, SNEGSKA (reference sequence). The CDR3 here is CSAITSGEVFF. The DNA for the CDR3 is TGCAGTGCTATCACTAGCGGGGAGGTGTTCTTC.

The rearrangement links TRBV4-3 to TRBJ2-2; D uncertain. V was shortened by 1 base and J by 4 bases, with 13 bases between the two germline ends. CDR3 length equals 16 residues. Germline loops: CDR1 LGHNA, CDR2 YSLEER. CDR3 nucleotides: TGCGCCAGCAGCCAAGGGCTACACACGAGCACCGGGGAGCTGTTTTTT. Translating gives CASSQGLHTSTGELFF.

In its sample, this clonotype was seen a few times. The gene calls are TRBV5-1 and TRBJ2-3, with 10 bases matching TRBD2. V shed 2 bases and J 3 bases; nucleotides not matched to a gene: 3. This CDR3 is 15 amino acids long. Per the germline V gene, CDR1 is SGHRS and CDR2 is YFSETQ. The CDR3 DNA reads as TGCGCCAGCAGCTTAGCGGGGGGGGAGACAGATACGCAGTATTTT. It yields the protein CASSLAGGETDTQYF.

A few counts support this clonotype. The CDR3 bases are TGCAGTGCTACTACAGGAGATACGCAGTATTTT. Amino acid sequence: CSATTGDTQYF. V is TRBV20-1 and J is TRBJ2-3, with a tentative D call TRBD1 (5 bases). The V gene lost 4 bases and the J gene lost 5 bases, with 7 bases spanning the gap. This CDR3 spans 11 amino acids. Germline V gene data show CDR1 as DFQATT and CDR2 as SNEGSKA (reference sequence).

This clonotype was observed a handful of times. This rearrangement joins TRBV10-3 to TRBJ2-7, with D unresolved. Per germline, CDR1 ENHRY and CDR2 SYGVKD. The CDR3 contains 12 residues. V lost 4 bases and J lost 6, with 10 bases in between. In DNA, the CDR3 is TGTGCCATCAGTGGCCCCAAGGGCGAGCAGTACTTC. This codes for CAISGPKGEQYF.

The sample holds a few counts of this clonotype. V is TRBV10-3 and J is TRBJ2-2, with D maybe TRBD1 (6 bases). V lost 3 bases and J 0 bases, leaving 11 bases between the germline ends. Germline CDR1 reads ENHRY; CDR2 reads SYGVKD. The CDR3 consists of 16 residues. The CDR3 here is CAISESGAPNTGELFF. CDR3 DNA: TGTGCCATCAGTGAATCAGGGGCCCCGAACACCGGGGAGCTGTTTTTT.